A selection of T cell receptor beta chains follows, all from one sample in a study of low-dose radiotherapy and immunotherapy resistance in tumors. TCRdb re-called the reads through MiXCR, storing one row per CDR3 protein. The repertoire holds 80,000 to 95,000 distinct CDR3 sequences, with roughly a tenth as singletons. Sequenced here: PBMCs, sampled before treatment. The source of these receptors is a male donor with prostate cancer. CDR3s include the opening cysteine and the closing phenylalanine or tryptophan. The order of the fields is V gene, clone size, J gene, D gene, CDR3 DNA, CDR3 protein. D genes are given only for firm matches. Not every row has a clone size; where given, it reads once, few, many or a size class.

V: TRBV7-6
size: few
J: TRBJ2-3
D: -
DNA: TGTGCCAGCAGCTTAGCGCTTAGAGCGGACGATCCTAGCACAGATACGCAGTATTTT
CDR3: CASSLALRADDPSTDTQYF

V: TRBV3-1
size: many
J: TRBJ1-1
D: -
DNA: TGTGCCAGCAGCCAAGATGCAGGGCTTACACACACTGAAGCTTTCTTT
CDR3: CASSQDAGLTHTEAFF

V: TRBV28
size: many
J: TRBJ1-3
D: -
DNA: TGTGCCAGCCTCCCACCCCGGAGCTCTGGAAACACCATATATTTT
CDR3: CASLPPRSSGNTIYF

V: TRBV9
size: many
J: TRBJ2-2
D: -
DNA: TGTGCCAGCAGCGTACTGGGCGGGTCGGGAACCGGGGAGCTGTTTTTT
CDR3: CASSVLGGSGTGELFF

V: TRBV21-1
size: many
J: TRBJ2-5
D: -
DNA: TGTGCCAGCAGCAACCGGGGGGAGACCCAGTACTTC
CDR3: CASSNRGETQYF

V: TRBV11-2
size: many
J: TRBJ2-1
D: -
DNA: TGTGCCAGCAGCGGGGGCGGGGTAACGTATTACAATGAGCAGTTCTTC
CDR3: CASSGGGVTYYNEQFF

V: TRBV7-2
size: -
J: TRBJ1-4
D: -
DNA: TGTGCCAGCAGCTTAGCAGCGTTGGCGAATGAAAAACTGTTTTTT
CDR3: CASSLAALANEKLFF

V: TRBV5-1
size: many
J: TRBJ2-3
D: -
DNA: TGCGCCAGCAGCTTGGAGGGCGACACAGATACGCAGTATTTT
CDR3: CASSLEGDTDTQYF

V: TRBV19
size: many
J: TRBJ2-6
D: -
DNA: TGTGCCAGTAGTATGCAGGCTGGGGCCAACGTCCTGACTTTC
CDR3: CASSMQAGANVLTF

V: TRBV30
size: many
J: TRBJ1-1
D: -
DNA: TGTGCCCGATATAAAGGGGGAAGGAACACTGAAGCTTTCTTT
CDR3: CARYKGGRNTEAFF

V: TRBV7-6
size: -
J: TRBJ2-2
D: TRBD1
DNA: TGTGCCAGCAGCCGGGACAGGGCCAAGACCGGGGAGCTGTTTTTT
CDR3: CASSRDRAKTGELFF

V: TRBV7-2
size: -
J: TRBJ2-5
D: TRBD1
DNA: TGTGCCAGCAGCTTAGCTGACAGGGTAAAGACCCAGTACTTC
CDR3: CASSLADRVKTQYF

V: TRBV20-1
size: many
J: TRBJ2-7
D: -
DNA: TGCAGTGCTGACGGACAGATTTCCTACGAGCAGTACTTC
CDR3: CSADGQISYEQYF

V: TRBV5-1
size: many
J: TRBJ2-1
D: -
DNA: TGCGCCAGCCAAAATGACAATGAGCAGTTCTTC
CDR3: CASQNDNEQFF

V: TRBV20-1
size: many
J: TRBJ1-2
D: -
DNA: TGCAGTGCTAGAGGTGGGGGGGACCCCTATGGCTACACCTTC
CDR3: CSARGGGDPYGYTF

V: TRBV6-1
size: many
J: TRBJ2-1
D: TRBD2
DNA: TGTGCCAGCAGTTGGACCGGGGGGGGAAACAATGAGCAGTTCTTC
CDR3: CASSWTGGGNNEQFF

V: TRBV4-3
size: many
J: TRBJ2-7
D: -
DNA: TGCGCCAGCAGCACAGATTACGGGTTCTCCTACGAGCAGTACTTC
CDR3: CASSTDYGFSYEQYF

V: TRBV4-1
size: many
J: TRBJ2-2
D: -
DNA: TGCCCGCGGGTAGGTGACGACACCGGGGAGCTGTTTTTT
CDR3: CPRVGDDTGELFF

V: TRBV14
size: many
J: TRBJ1-1
D: -
DNA: TGTGCCAGCAGTCATTCCGGGAAAACTGAAGCTTTCTTT
CDR3: CASSHSGKTEAFF

V: TRBV29-1
size: many
J: TRBJ2-7
D: -
DNA: TGCAGCGTCGACAGTCCGGGGTCCTACGAGCAGTACTTC
CDR3: CSVDSPGSYEQYF